What follows describes a single T cell receptor beta chain. The CDR3 runs to 14 residues. Germline CDR1 SGHVS, CDR2 FQNEAQ. Trimming cost V 2 bases and J 9 bases; bases outside gene matches: 2. This sample is part of a study of blood T cell repertoires in COVID-19. Turning to the study itself: Samples representing acute and convalescent COVID-19 were sourced from the United States, Italy and Spain.

In the original analysis: Counts of nucleated cells, estimated from reference gene primer amplification, were obtained. Method: immunoSEQ multiplex PCR; TCRdb's copy keeps in-frame clones and lacks some. The DNA was the basis for D and trimming; V, J and clone size are from that table. The repertoire holds some 210,000 clones, with 84% as singletons. The TCR originated in a human donor in a cohort sampled during active COVID-19. Sequenced sample: peripheral blood. V gene TRBV7-8 combines with J gene TRBJ1-6, with 9 positions matching TRBD1. CDR3 protein: CASSLRDRVSPLHF. The CDR3 DNA reads TGTGCCAGCAGCTTAAGGGACAGGGTTTCACCCCTCCACTTT.